The 9 T cell receptor beta chains listed next were all sequenced from one sample in a study of metastatic and nonmetastatic thyroid tumors. Prior to thyroid surgery, none of the patients had received any treatment. TCRdb re-clonotyped the PCR reads via MiXCR. The sample contains about 37,000 clones, about 26% of which appear only once. Sequencing was carried out using blood. These receptors were obtained from a male donor with papillary thyroid cancer or a benign thyroid nodule (not recorded which). Some clones in this sample may be carry-over from other donors' samples.

A few counts support this clone. CDR3 bases: TGTGCCAGCAGTTTTCCCCGACTAGGGCTGAACACCGGGGAGCTGTTTTTT. Amino acid sequence: CASSFPRLGLNTGELFF. The chain joins TRBV28 to TRBJ2-2; possible D gene TRBD2, 6 bases. Germline V gene data show CDR1 as MDHEN and CDR2 as SYDVKM. The V end lost 3 bases, the J end lost 1 base, and 15 bases lay between the germline ends. The CDR3 contains 17 residues. Full variable domain (outside the CDR3, taken from reference TRBV28 and TRBJ2-2): DVKVTQSSRYLVKRTGEKVFLECVQDMDHENMFWYRQDPGLGLRLIYFSYDVKMKEKGDIPEGYSVSREKKERFSLILESASTNQTSMYLCASSFPRLGLNTGELFFGEGSRLTVL.

This clone was counted ten times or more. V gene TRBV20-1 combines with J gene TRBJ1-5, with TRBD1 as a possible D gene (6 bases). There are 13 residues in the CDR3. From germline, CDR1 is DFQATT and CDR2 SNEGSKA (reference sequence). The V end was cut by 6 bases, the J end by 7 bases, with 16 bases between. CDR3 coding DNA: TGCAGTGCAACTCGGGGCGGGGGCCAGCCCCAGCATTTT. Its translation: CSATRGGGQPQHF.

This clone showed up just a few times. J is TRBJ2-7 and V is TRBV6-1, with D maybe TRBD1 (6 bases). Trimming shortened V by 4 bases and J by 2 bases, and 9 bases separated the two germline ends. Germline assignment: CDR1 MNHNS and CDR2 SASEGT. This CDR3 region has 13 residues. The CDR3 DNA sequence: TGTGCCAGCAGTGTTACAGGGCCCTACGAGCAGTACTTC. Protein sequence: CASSVTGPYEQYF.

This chain links TRBV11-1 with TRBJ2-2; TRBD2 matches at 8 bases. Germline V CDR1 and CDR2: SGHAT, FQDESV (reference sequence). Unmatched junction bases numbered 7, after V lost 1 base and J lost 6 bases. The CDR3 totals 16 residues. CDR3 in DNA: TGTGCCAGCAGCTTAGGGCCAGCGGGAGTGGCCGGGGAGCTGTTTTTT. Its protein product is CASSLGPAGVAGELFF.

This clone was detected ten times or more. The chain is built from TRBV19 and TRBJ2-7; 13 bases align to TRBD2. After removal of 9 bases from V and 0 bases from J, the junction contained 2 bases not matched to a gene. From germline, CDR1 is LNHDA and CDR2 SQIVND (reference sequence). This CDR3 has 14 residues. Here the CDR3 DNA reads TGTGCCAGCCGGACTAGCGGGAGCTCCTACGAGCAGTACTTC. Translated, it gives CASRTSGSSYEQYF.

This clone was picked up many times. The CDR3 region is CASSPGQGSGQPQHF. For the CDR3, the DNA is TGTGCCAGTAGTCCGGGACAGGGGAGTGGTCAGCCCCAGCATTTT. This rearrangement joins TRBV19 to TRBJ1-5; 10 bases agree with TRBD1. The CDR3 extends over 15 amino acids. J lost 6 bases, V lost 5 bases, and 7 bases had no gene match. The germline V gene encodes CDR1 LNHDA and CDR2 SQIVND (reference sequence). Complete variable domain (other parts from reference TRBV19 and TRBJ1-5): DGGITQSPKYLFRKEGQNVTLSCEQNLNHDAMYWYRQDPGQGLRLIYYSQIVNDFQKGDIAEGYSVSREKKESFPLTVTSAQKNPTAFYLCASSPGQGSGQPQHFGDGTRLSIL.

The rearrangement uses TRBV18 and TRBJ2-1; D possibly uses TRBD1 or TRBD2 (5 bases each). This CDR3 is built from 15 residues. Trimming shortened V by 4 bases and J by 0 bases, and 10 bases separated the two germline ends. The germline CDR1 and CDR2 sequences are KGHSH and LQKENI. The CDR3: CASSRRESSYNEQFF. Written as DNA, the CDR3 is TGTGCCAGCTCACGCAGGGAGAGCTCCTACAATGAGCAGTTCTTC. The full variable domain, in which reference TRBV18 and TRBJ2-1 provide the parts outside the CDR3, is NAGVMQNPRHLVRRRGQEARLRCSPMKGHSHVYWYRQLPEEGLKFMVYLQKENIIDESGMPKERFSAEFPKEGPSILRIQQVVRGDSAAYFCASSRRESSYNEQFFGPGTRLTVL.

This rearrangement joins TRBV6-1 to TRBJ1-2; 8 nucleotides line up with TRBD1. The V gene's germline CDR1 is MNHNS and CDR2 SASEGT. V shed 5 bases, J shed 0 bases, and the junction held 8 bases outside the gene matches. The CDR3 is 16 residues long. In nucleotides, the CDR3 is TGTGCCAGCAGTCCGGACAGGGCGTCAACTAACTATGGCTACACCTTC. Translation: CASSPDRASTNYGYTF.

This chain links TRBV6-2 or TRBV6-3 with TRBJ1-5; no reliable D call. CDR3 length equals 13 residues. Trimming shortened V by 5 bases and J by 10 bases, and 15 bases separated the two germline ends. Germline V CDR1 and CDR2: MNHEY, SVGEGT. CDR3: CASSRERVHPQHF. The DNA for the CDR3 is TGTGCCAGCAGTCGAGAACGGGTTCATCCCCAGCATTTT.